This entry features one TCR beta chain sequence. Its antigen is unidentified. V trimming: 0 bases; J trimming: 5 bases; junction bases outside the gene matches: 3. The germline V gene encodes CDR1 GTSNPN and CDR2 SVGIG (reference sequence). The CDR3 is 15 amino acids. The data were taken from a study of cytomegalovirus exposure and HLA in healthy donors. Overall study findings and caveats: Accurate prediction of most subjects' HLA-A and HLA-B alleles from TCR beta sequences was reported. Presence/absence analyses treated sequencing depth as roughly uniform across donors.

A multiplex PCR was run with 60 Vbeta primers and 13 Jbeta primers. Profiled with immunoSEQ multiplex PCR; TCRdb holds only in-frame clones, not every one. This table has approximately 150,000 clones, roughly 79% appearing once. At the time of sampling, donors were nominally healthy, though unrecorded immune exposures were likely. Sequencing was carried out using PBMCs. The V and J genes are TRBV30 and TRBJ2-1; the match to TRBD2 covers 11 bases. The origin of this receptor is a woman aged 18-29 years in good health and CMV-seronegative. CDR3 region: CAWSVLSGRDNEQFF. The CDR3 nucleotides read TGTGCCTGGAGTGTACTTAGCGGGAGGGACAATGAGCAGTTCTTC.